The count of the clone carrying this T cell receptor (beta chain) is one. The data originate from a study of control samples from healthy donors and cancer patients. Clones were sequenced by immunoSEQ multiplex PCR, and TCRdb holds only the in-frame ones, with some missing. The sample contains approximately 150,000 clones, 90% to 95% of which appear only once. Germline CDR1 reads SGHVS; CDR2 reads FNYEAQ. The CDR3 length is 15 residues. V was pared by 5 bases and J by 9 bases, with 11 bases of the junction left unmatched. This sequence joins TRBV7-6 and TRBJ2-1; 9 bases match TRBD2. What was sequenced was PBMCs. The receptor was isolated from a man in his 60s with colorectal cancer. The CDR3 region is CASSDLAGGLGEQFF. In DNA form, the CDR3 reads TGTGCCAGCAGCGACCTCGCGGGGGGGCTCGGTGAGCAGTTCTTC.